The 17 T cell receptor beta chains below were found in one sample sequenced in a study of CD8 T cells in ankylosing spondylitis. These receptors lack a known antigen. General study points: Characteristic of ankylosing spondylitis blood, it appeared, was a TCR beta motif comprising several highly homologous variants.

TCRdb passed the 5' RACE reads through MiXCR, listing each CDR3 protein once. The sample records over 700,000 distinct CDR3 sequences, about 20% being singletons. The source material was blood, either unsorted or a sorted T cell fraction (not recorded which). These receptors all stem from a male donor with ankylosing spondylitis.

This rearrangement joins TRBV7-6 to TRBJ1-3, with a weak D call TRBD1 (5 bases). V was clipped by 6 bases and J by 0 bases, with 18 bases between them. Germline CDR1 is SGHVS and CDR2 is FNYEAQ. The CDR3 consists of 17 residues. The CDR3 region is CASSLSVRGDSGNTIYF. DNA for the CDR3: TGTGCCAGCAGTCTCTCGGTTCGGGGCGACTCTGGAAACACCATATATTTT.

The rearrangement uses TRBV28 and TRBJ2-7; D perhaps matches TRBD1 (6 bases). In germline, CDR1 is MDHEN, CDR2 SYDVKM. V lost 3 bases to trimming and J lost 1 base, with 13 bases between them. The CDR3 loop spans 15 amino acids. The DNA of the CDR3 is TGTGCCAGCAGTTTCCCCGGGACAAAATCCTACGAGCAGTACTTC. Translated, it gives CASSFPGTKSYEQYF.

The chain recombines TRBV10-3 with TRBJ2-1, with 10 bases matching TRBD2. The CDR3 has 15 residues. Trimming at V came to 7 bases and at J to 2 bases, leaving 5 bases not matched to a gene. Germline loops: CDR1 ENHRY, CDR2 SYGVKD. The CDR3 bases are TGTGCCATCAAAAATAGCGGGGGGCCCTACAATGAGCAGTTCTTC. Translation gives CAIKNSGGPYNEQFF.

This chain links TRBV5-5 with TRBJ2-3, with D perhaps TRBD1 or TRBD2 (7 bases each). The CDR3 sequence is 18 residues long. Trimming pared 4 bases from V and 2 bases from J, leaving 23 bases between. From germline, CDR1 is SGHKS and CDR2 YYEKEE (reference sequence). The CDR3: CASSGGEKGQDFTDTQYF. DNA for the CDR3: TGTGCCAGCAGCGGGGGGGAAAAAGGACAGGACTTCACAGATACGCAGTATTTT.

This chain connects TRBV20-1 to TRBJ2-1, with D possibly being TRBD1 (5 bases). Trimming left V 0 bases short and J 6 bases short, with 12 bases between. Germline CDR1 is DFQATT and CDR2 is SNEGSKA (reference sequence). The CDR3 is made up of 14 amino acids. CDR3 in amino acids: CSARDLVRGNEQFF. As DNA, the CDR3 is TGCAGTGCTAGAGATCTAGTTAGGGGCAATGAGCAGTTCTTC.

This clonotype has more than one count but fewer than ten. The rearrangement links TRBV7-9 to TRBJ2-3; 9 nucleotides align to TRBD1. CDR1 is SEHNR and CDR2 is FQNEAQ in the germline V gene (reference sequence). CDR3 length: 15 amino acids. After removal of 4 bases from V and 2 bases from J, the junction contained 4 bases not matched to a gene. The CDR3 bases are TGTGCCAGCAGCTCCCGGGACAGGGTCACAGATACGCAGTATTTT. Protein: CASSSRDRVTDTQYF.

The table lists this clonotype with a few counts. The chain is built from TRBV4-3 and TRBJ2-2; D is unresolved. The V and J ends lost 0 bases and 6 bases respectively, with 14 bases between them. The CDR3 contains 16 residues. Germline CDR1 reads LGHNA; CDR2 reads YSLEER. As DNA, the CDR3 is TGCGCCAGCAGCCAAGAGTGGACCCAATTTGCCGGGGAGCTGTTTTTT. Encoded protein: CASSQEWTQFAGELFF.

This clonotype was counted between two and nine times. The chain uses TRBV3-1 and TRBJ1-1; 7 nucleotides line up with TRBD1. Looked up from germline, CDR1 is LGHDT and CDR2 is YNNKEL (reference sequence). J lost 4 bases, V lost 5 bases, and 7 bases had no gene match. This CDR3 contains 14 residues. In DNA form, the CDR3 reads TGTGCCAGCAGCGTGGAGACAGGGAGCACTGAAGCTTTCTTT. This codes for CASSVETGSTEAFF.

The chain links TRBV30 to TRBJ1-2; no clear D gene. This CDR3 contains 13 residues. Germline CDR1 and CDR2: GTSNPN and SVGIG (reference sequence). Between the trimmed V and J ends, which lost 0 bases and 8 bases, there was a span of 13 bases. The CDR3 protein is CAWSVRGERGYTF. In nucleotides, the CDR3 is TGTGCCTGGAGTGTACGAGGAGAGAGGGGCTACACCTTC.

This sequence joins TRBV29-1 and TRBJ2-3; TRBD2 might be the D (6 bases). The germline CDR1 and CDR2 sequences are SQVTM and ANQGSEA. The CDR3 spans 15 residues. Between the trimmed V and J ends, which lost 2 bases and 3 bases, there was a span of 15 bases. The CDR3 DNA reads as TGCAGCGTTGAAAAGTACGGGAGCGAGACAGATACGCAGTATTTT. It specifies CSVEKYGSETDTQYF.

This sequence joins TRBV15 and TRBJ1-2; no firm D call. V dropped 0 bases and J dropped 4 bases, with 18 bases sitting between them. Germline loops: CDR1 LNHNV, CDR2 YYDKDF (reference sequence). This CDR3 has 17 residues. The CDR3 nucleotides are TGTGCCACCAGCAGAGATCGGGGAGGAGCGAGCGTCTATGGCTACACCTTC. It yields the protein CATSRDRGGASVYGYTF.

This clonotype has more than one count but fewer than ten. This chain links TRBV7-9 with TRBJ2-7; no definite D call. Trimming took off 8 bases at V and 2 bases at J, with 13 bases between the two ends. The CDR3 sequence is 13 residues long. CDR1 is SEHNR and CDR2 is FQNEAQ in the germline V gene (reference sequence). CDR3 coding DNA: TGTGCCAGCGCCCCCACAGATACCTACGAGCAGTACTTC. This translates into CASAPTDTYEQYF. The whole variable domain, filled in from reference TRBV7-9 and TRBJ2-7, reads DTGVSQNPRHKITKRGQNVTFRCDPISEHNRLYWYRQTLGQGPEFLTYFQNEAQLEKSRLLSDRFSAERPKGSFSTLEIQRTEQGDSAMYLCASAPTDTYEQYFGPGTRLTVT.

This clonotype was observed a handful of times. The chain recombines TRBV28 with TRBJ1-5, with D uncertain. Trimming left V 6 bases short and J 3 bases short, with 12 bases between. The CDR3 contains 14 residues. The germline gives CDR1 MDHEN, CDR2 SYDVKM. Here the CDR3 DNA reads TGTGCCAGCAGACGCGACGGACTCAATCAGCCCCAGCATTTT. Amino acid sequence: CASRRDGLNQPQHF.

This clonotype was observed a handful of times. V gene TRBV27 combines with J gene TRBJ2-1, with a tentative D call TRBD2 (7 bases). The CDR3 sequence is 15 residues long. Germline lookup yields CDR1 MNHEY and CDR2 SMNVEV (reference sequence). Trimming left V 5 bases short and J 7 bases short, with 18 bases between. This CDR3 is CASSVEGGARNEQFF. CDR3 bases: TGTGCCAGCAGTGTCGAGGGGGGGGCCCGGAATGAGCAGTTCTTC.

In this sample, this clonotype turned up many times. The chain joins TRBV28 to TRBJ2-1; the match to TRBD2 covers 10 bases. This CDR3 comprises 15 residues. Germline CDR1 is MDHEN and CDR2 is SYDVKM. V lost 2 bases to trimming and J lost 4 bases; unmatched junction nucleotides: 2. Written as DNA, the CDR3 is TGTGCCAGCAGTTTAGGGACTAGCGTTTACAATGAGCAGTTCTTC. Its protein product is CASSLGTSVYNEQFF.

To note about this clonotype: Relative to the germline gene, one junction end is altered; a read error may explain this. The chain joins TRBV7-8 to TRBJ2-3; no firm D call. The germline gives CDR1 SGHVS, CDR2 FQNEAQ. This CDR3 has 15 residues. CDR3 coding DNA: TGTGCCAGCGGCTTGCCCGTGGGAAATGAAGATACGCAGTATTTT. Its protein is CASGLPVGNEDTQYF.

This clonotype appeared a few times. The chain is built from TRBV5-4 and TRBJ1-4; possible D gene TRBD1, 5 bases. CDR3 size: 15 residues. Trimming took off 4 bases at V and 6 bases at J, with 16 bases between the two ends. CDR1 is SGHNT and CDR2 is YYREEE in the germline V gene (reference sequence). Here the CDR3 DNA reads TGTGCCAGCAGCCGCGGGACCCCCGGGGATGAAAAACTGTTTTTT. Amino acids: CASSRGTPGDEKLFF.